This section outlines one TCR beta chain sequence together with its context. This clonotype was recorded a few times. This clone's antigen is unknown. Per-base quality was not reported, and no clone a single base away is much larger than it. V is cut by 1 base and J by 3 bases, and the space between the germline ends is 13 bases. CDR1 DFQATT and CDR2 SNEGSKA were looked up in the germline V gene (reference sequence). The CDR3, from cysteine to phenylalanine, totals 15 residues. The CDR3 DNA has 45 bases and is translated from base 1. These data come from a study of blood T cells in healthy people across ages (dated by TCRdb to about 2015). About the full investigation: In model experiments, roughly one uniquely barcoded TCR beta cDNA molecule per two T cells was captured by template switching. The study measured age-related changes in TCR beta repertoire diversity using deep sequencing normalized with unique cDNA molecular identifiers. The donors were split into four age groups: young (average about 15 years), middle-aged (roughly 42), aged (roughly 68) and long-lived (over 75). To avoid experimental bias, donors of different ages were spread randomly across the sequencing lanes. Two additional independent replicas of 1 million unique cDNA reads from the same blood draw were analyzed for two donors (one aged 18 to 29 and one aged 80 or older). The paper's findings and limits, for the study overall: Observed TCR beta diversity per million T cells fell roughly linearly with age, and a significant reduction was already apparent by age around 39. Compared with the aged group, more naive CD4+ T cells, fewer expanded clones and increased TCR diversity were shown by the long-lived group, suggesting age selection. Conclusive comparison of naive and antigen-experienced compartments was prevented by the profiling of bulk unsorted PBMCs. The CMV infection status of donors was not known, potentially confounding age-related changes in expanded clonotypes. A strong correlation was found between observed TCR beta diversity and the percentage of naive T cells measured by flow cytometry. Estimates of total diversity from one million sequenced T cells were regarded as lower bounds and underestimates.

Donors were 39 systemically healthy Caucasian individuals from Russia aged about 6 to 100 years. Ten milliliters of peripheral blood were collected from each donor into EDTA-treated Vacutainer tubes. Ficoll-Paque density-gradient centrifugation was used to isolate PBMCs, with at least 6 million per sample. Total RNA, at least 6 micrograms per sample, was extracted from PBMCs with Trizol reagent. The percentages of naive CD45RAhigh/CD27high T cells were determined by flow cytometry on a PBMC aliquot from every donor. Library method: 5' RACE. Sequenced using an Illumina HiSeq 2500. The second PCR ran for roughly 7 to 12 cycles and used a J-beta primer mix along with a sample-barcoded 5' primer. A template-switch 5' adaptor carrying 12 random nucleotides introduced a unique molecular identifier onto each TCR beta cDNA molecule. Each sample yielded at least 3 million CDR3-containing paired-end reads. First-strand cDNA synthesis was performed from all RNA using the Mint cDNA synthesis kit, with priming by a TRBC-specific oligonucleotide. All cDNA was treated with uracil-DNA glycosylase and then went through a first 18-cycle PCR with the universal primers M1SS and BC2_uni_R. In the authors' own workflow: For normalization, 1 million high-quality reads were randomly selected from each sample, with every read carrying a distinct molecular identifier. Instead of being binned into consensus sequences, reads with shared molecular identifiers were discarded. MiTCR, with a Q25 quality threshold and the strictest error-elimination algorithm, was used for CDR3 identification, clonotype clustering and error correction. A nonparametric unseen species model using Euler transformation provided a lower-bound estimate of total TCR beta diversity. TCRdb passed the public sequencing reads through fastp at Q25 and MiXCR, retaining productive beta sequences. Every distinct CDR3 protein forms one entry, paired with its most common genes and DNA. The V and J calls and clone size come from TCRdb's table, not from the authors' own analysis. Present in this sample are 1.5 million to 1.9 million distinct CDR3 sequences, 35% to 45% of which were seen just once. The ten largest clonotypes hold around 4% of the sample.

Recombination linked TRBV20-1 to TRBJ2-1, with TRBD2 perhaps the D gene, on 6 matching bases. Sequences were obtained from blood. This TCR was recovered from a young woman in good health. The CDR3 amino acid sequence is: CSARVIGGLYNEQFF. The nucleotides are TGCAGTGCTAGAGTTATCGGGGGACTCTACAATGAGCAGTTCTTC.